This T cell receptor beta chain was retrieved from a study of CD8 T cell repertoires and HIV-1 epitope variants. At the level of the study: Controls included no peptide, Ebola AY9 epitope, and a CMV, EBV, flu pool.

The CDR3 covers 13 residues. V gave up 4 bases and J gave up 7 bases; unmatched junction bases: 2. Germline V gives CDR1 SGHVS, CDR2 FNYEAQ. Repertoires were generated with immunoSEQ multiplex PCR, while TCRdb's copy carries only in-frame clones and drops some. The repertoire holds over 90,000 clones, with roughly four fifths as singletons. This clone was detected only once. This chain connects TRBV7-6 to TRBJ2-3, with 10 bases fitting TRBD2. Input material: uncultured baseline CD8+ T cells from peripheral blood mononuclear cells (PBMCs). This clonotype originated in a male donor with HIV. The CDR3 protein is CASSSTSGYTQYF. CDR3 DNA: TGTGCCAGCAGCTCGACTAGCGGGTATACGCAGTATTTT.